This T cell receptor (beta chain) was captured in a study of cytomegalovirus exposure and HLA in healthy donors (dated by TCRdb to the late 2010s). For context, the study as a whole: The 670 or so repertoires of the first cohort and the roughly 120 validation repertoires were produced on the same platform, according to a later analysis. The study aimed to test whether signatures of past pathogen exposure could be identified by cataloging public T cell receptors. A separate validation cohort of about 110 different subjects was used in addition to the approximately 700-subject first cohort. To predict cytomegalovirus infection status, the study brought together high-throughput TCR immunosequencing, statistical association of individual TCRs with disease status, and machine learning. Results the study describes overall, beyond this receptor: The study listed 150 to 200 TCR beta chains as associated with cytomegalovirus. The authors suggested that the approach could potentially be generalized to other disease states and immunological phenotypes. The validation cohort had no HLA typing available for a later analysis, so co-occurrence within that cohort was assessed over all 120 or so repertoires. While some public TCRs were present in many individuals, most TCR sequences turned up only very rarely across donors. In vitro tests confirmed that three of the cytomegalovirus-associated TCR beta chains recognize cytomegalovirus antigens. In both the original and validation cohorts, the classifier was reported to diagnose cytomegalovirus status with high specificity and sensitivity. Subsequent analysis determined that TCRs grouped into clusters in the first cohort also showed a tendency toward co-occurrence across the 130 or so validation repertoires, and 85% to 95% of cluster scores exceeded 0.

Donors formed part of the validation cohort, which comprised over a hundred subjects and was distinct from the first cohort of some 700 subjects. Libraries came from the immunoSEQ multiplex PCR assay. In the authors' own workflow: A statistical classification framework was developed to diagnose cytomegalovirus status using the catalog of TCR beta chain sequences. TCRdb limited this immuneACCESS table to in-frame rearrangements with V and J called. A share of clones is missing; checked studies link under half to unresolved V genes, and the rest is unexplained. For V, J and clone size, that table is used; D and trimming come from the DNA. A total of about 260,000 clones appear in this sample, less than 95% of them only once. The ten largest clones capture approximately 3.1% of the sample. A note on this clone: Its antigen remains unidentified. No much larger clone is present one base from it, and per-base qualities are unavailable.

Spanning cysteine to phenylalanine, the CDR3 consists of 11 amino acids. Only CDR3 DNA is held: 33 bases, read in frame from base 1. For CDR1 and CDR2, the germline V gene lists MNHNS and SASEGT. V lost 5 bases and J lost 4 bases; the stretch between them is 5 bases long. The sequenced material came from PBMCs. The chain is made from TRBV6-1 and TRBJ1-1; the D segment cannot be called with confidence. The TCR originated in a woman aged 30 to 39 in good health and CMV-seronegative. The encoded CDR3 is CASSLGTEAFF. In nucleotide form, the sequence is TGTGCCAGCAGTTTAGGCACTGAAGCTTTCTTT.